Listed below are T cell receptor beta chains from one sample, sequenced in a study of blood T cell repertoires in COVID-19. Profiled with immunoSEQ multiplex PCR; TCRdb holds only in-frame clones, not every one. The sample includes under 100,000 clones, approximately 78% of them seen just once. The sequencing input was peripheral blood. The receptor source for this set is a man aged 55 to 70 with acute or convalescent COVID-19. Both conserved end residues are part of each CDR3. Each record gives: V gene, D gene, J gene, clone size, CDR3 protein, CDR3 DNA. A D gene is named only where the DNA matches it firmly. Rows give clone size only sometimes, using once, few, many, or a class for an expanded clone.

>TRBV6-6|TRBD1|TRBJ1-1|.
CASSYTYQGAGTEAFF
TGTGCCAGCAGTTACACCTATCAGGGGGCGGGCACTGAAGCTTTCTTT
>TRBV5-1|.|TRBJ2-7|.
CASSFQQGSGEQYF
TGCGCCAGCAGCTTTCAGCAAGGCAGCGGCGAGCAGTACTTC
>TRBV19|TRBD1|TRBJ1-1|.
CASSIGPGGNTEAFF
TGTGCCAGTAGTATCGGGCCAGGGGGGAACACTGAAGCTTTCTTT
>TRBV19|TRBD2|TRBJ2-4|.
CASSTLAGGRSKNIQYF
TGTGCCAGTAGTACCTTAGCGGGGGGGCGTTCCAAAAACATTCAGTACTTC
>TRBV7-9|.|TRBJ2-2|.
CASSLSGMNTGELFF
TGTGCCAGCAGCTTATCAGGGATGAACACCGGGGAGCTGTTTTTT
>TRBV7-9|.|TRBJ1-4|.
CASRLSGATNEKLFF
TGTGCCAGCAGGCTCTCTGGAGCAACTAATGAAAAACTGTTTTTT
>TRBV7-8|TRBD2|TRBJ2-1|.
CASSPRLAGDSYNEQFF
TGTGCCAGCAGCCCCAGACTAGCGGGGGACTCCTACAATGAGCAGTTCTTC
>TRBV7-3|TRBD1|TRBJ1-1|.
CASSLTGQGAGGTEAFF
TGTGCCAGCAGCTTAACGGGACAGGGGGCGGGTGGCACTGAAGCTTTCTTT
>TRBV11-2|TRBD1|TRBJ2-5|.
CASSIFGTVQETQYF
TGTGCCAGCAGCATCTTCGGGACAGTCCAAGAGACCCAGTACTTC
>TRBV12-3/TRBV12-4|.|TRBJ1-1|few
CASSFEGGTEAFF
TGTGCCAGCAGTTTTGAGGGAGGTACTGAAGCTTTCTTT
>TRBV5-5|.|TRBJ1-1|.
CASSLVAGVETEAFF
TGTGCCAGCAGCTTGGTGGCAGGGGTTGAAACTGAAGCTTTCTTT
>TRBV5-1|TRBD1|TRBJ1-3|.
CASSGQGVSGNTIYF
TGCGCCAGCAGCGGGCAGGGGGTATCGGGAAACACCATATATTTT
>TRBV11-3|TRBD1|TRBJ1-5|few
CASIGGLQGPQHF
TGTGCCAGCATAGGGGGCCTCCAGGGGCCCCAGCATTTT
>TRBV9|.|TRBJ1-1|.
CASSRQVNTEAFF
TGTGCCAGCAGCAGACAGGTGAACACTGAAGCTTTCTTT
>TRBV7-2|.|TRBJ2-1|once
CASSLQLNNEQFF
TGTGCCAGCAGCCTTCAACTAAACAATGAGCAGTTCTTC
>TRBV13|.|TRBJ2-7|.
CASSSQYYEQYF
TGTGCCAGCAGCTCGCAGTACTACGAGCAGTACTTC
>TRBV5-1|.|TRBJ1-1|.
CASSLGAGAEAFF
TGCGCCAGCAGCTTGGGCGCAGGGGCTGAAGCTTTCTTT
>TRBV2|.|TRBJ1-2|.
CASSPQTANYGYTF
TGTGCCAGCAGCCCCCAGACAGCTAACTATGGCTACACCTTC
>TRBV28|TRBD2|TRBJ2-1|few
CASPPSYGGGTYNEQFF
TGTGCCAGCCCTCCGAGCTATGGGGGAGGGACCTACAATGAGCAGTTCTTC
>TRBV9|TRBD2|TRBJ2-1|.
CASSTRLAGDEQFF
TGTGCCAGCAGCACGCGACTAGCGGGAGATGAGCAGTTCTTC
>TRBV7-2|.|TRBJ2-2|.
CASSLRSSGELFF
TGTGCCAGCAGCTTGAGGAGCTCCGGGGAGCTGTTTTTT
>TRBV7-6|TRBD1|TRBJ2-5|once
CASGTPRDRAGTQYF
TGTGCCAGCGGGACCCCCCGGGACAGGGCCGGGACCCAGTACTTC
>TRBV15|.|TRBJ2-1|.
CATSTRQTVVDEQFF
TGTGCCACTAGTACCAGACAGACTGTTGTGGATGAGCAGTTCTTC
>TRBV11-2|.|TRBJ1-3|.
CASSVGGVTIYF
TGTGCCAGCAGCGTCGGAGGGGTCACCATATATTTT
>TRBV11-3|.|TRBJ1-2|few
CASSLSLSRGYTF
TGTGCCAGCAGCTTGTCGCTCAGTCGCGGCTACACCTTC
>TRBV11-2|.|TRBJ2-2|.
CATLGGNTGELFF
TGTGCCACCCTGGGGGGGAACACCGGGGAGCTGTTTTTT
>TRBV28|TRBD2|TRBJ2-7|.
CASSPLAGSSSYEQYF
TGTGCCAGCAGTCCTCTAGCGGGGTCGAGCTCCTACGAGCAGTACTTC
>TRBV4-3|.|TRBJ2-1|.
CASSQEGRGNEQFF
TGCGCCAGCAGCCAAGAAGGTCGGGGTAATGAGCAGTTCTTC
>TRBV4-3|.|TRBJ1-2|.
CASSQELGTYGYTF
TGCGCCAGCAGCCAAGAGCTAGGTACCTATGGCTACACCTTC
>TRBV19|TRBD1|TRBJ1-1|.
CASSIGQGAMNTEAFF
TGTGCCAGTAGTATAGGTCAGGGGGCAATGAACACTGAAGCTTTCTTT
>TRBV19|.|TRBJ1-2|once
CASSIQASLFGYGYTF
TGTGCCAGTAGTATTCAGGCATCCCTTTTTGGATATGGCTACACCTTC
>TRBV6-2/TRBV6-3|TRBD2|TRBJ2-5|.
CASSYDAGGQETQYF
TGTGCCAGCAGTTACGATGCGGGGGGCCAAGAGACCCAGTACTTC
>TRBV25-1|.|TRBJ2-7|.
CASSEPQGYEQYF
TGTGCCAGCAGTGAACCGCAGGGCTACGAGCAGTACTTC